This T cell receptor beta chain was retrieved from a study of cytomegalovirus exposure and HLA in healthy donors. The germline V gene has CDR1 LNHDA and CDR2 SQIVND (reference sequence). The V and J ends lost 4 bases and 0 bases respectively, with 13 bases between them. The CDR3 consists of 15 residues. The PCR employed 60 Vbeta primers together with 13 Jbeta primers. Generated by immunoSEQ multiplex PCR, the TCRdb table keeps only in-frame clones and is missing some. The sample has about 140,000 clones, about 85% seen once; the top ten hold 3% to 4%. Sequencing was carried out using PBMCs. The gene calls are TRBV19 and TRBJ2-7, with TRBD2 as a possible D gene (5 bases). This receptor was identified in a female donor in good health and CMV-seronegative. The CDR3 DNA reads as TGTGCCAGTAGTAAGCCCAGCGGATACTCCTACGAGCAGTACTTC. This translates into CASSKPSGYSYEQYF.